This T cell receptor (beta chain) derives from a study of Ad26.COV2.S vaccination and SARS-CoV-2 variants. This clone was seen a handful of times. Noted treatment: roughly 19 received Ad26.COV2.S at low or high dose, single or two shots; about 5 received placebo; per-sample allocation not given. Day 63 after the first injection of vaccine or placebo was the sampling time. Profiling relied on immunoSEQ multiplex PCR, and the TCRdb table lists in-frame clones only, not all of them. The sample holds more than 300,000 clones, about 88% seen once. Trimming at V came to 3 bases and at J to 7 bases, leaving 5 bases not matched to a gene. There are 15 residues in the CDR3. Germline V gene sequence: CDR1 SNHLY, CDR2 FYNNEI.

The sequence was collected from a person aged 18-65 years who received the Ad26.COV2.S COVID-19 vaccine or a placebo. This chain uses TRBV2 with TRBJ1-5; 11 bases match TRBD1. The sample in question was peripheral blood, obtained in a trial of Ad26.COV2.S vaccine versus placebo. The CDR3 spells CASSDSRTGGQPQHF. The CDR3 DNA reads TGTGCCAGCAGTGACTCCCGGACAGGGGGCCAGCCCCAGCATTTT.